Sequencing of this TCR beta chain was carried out in a study of shared clonotypes between healthy human individuals. Study-wide results and limits: Despite large depth, rarefaction showed incomplete sorted-subset sequencing. When compared with the clonotypes that were shared by all four sorted-subset donors, the non-shared clonotypes turned out to have lower generation probabilities.

Germline trimming cut 6 bases from V and 4 bases from J; bases unmatched to any gene: 8. Germline V gene data show CDR1 as LNHDA and CDR2 as SQIVND (reference sequence). The CDR3 totals 15 residues. In the case of this clone: The antigen remains undetermined.

Generated by immunoSEQ multiplex PCR, the TCRdb table keeps only in-frame clones and is missing some. The sample has over 95,000 clones, about 62% seen once. Sequenced sample: memory CD8+ T cells sorted from blood. Sample subset: CD45RO+ cells pooled with CCR7-negative TemRA cells. This sequence was found in a young woman in good health. V and J are TRBV19 and TRBJ1-5; 8 bases line up with TRBD1. For the CDR3, the DNA is TGTGCCAGTAGCGCGGACAGGGATTTTAATCAGCCCCAGCATTTT. This translates into CASSADRDFNQPQHF.